The 17 T cell receptor beta chains presented below share a single source sample, sequenced in a study of cytomegalovirus exposure and HLA in healthy donors. Vbeta (60) and Jbeta (13) primers were used in the PCR. Assay used: immunoSEQ multiplex PCR; TCRdb lists only in-frame clones, some missing. The sample holds 180,000 or so clones, approximately 78% seen once. Sequenced sample: PBMCs. These TCRs come from a woman between 18 and 29 years old in good health and CMV-seronegative.

The chain combines TRBV7-9 with TRBJ2-5, with 10 bases that match TRBD1. The V gene end was trimmed by 8 bases and the J gene end by 5 bases; junction bases not matched to a gene: 8. The germline gives CDR1 SEHNR, CDR2 FQNEAQ (reference sequence). This CDR3 comprises 14 residues. This CDR3 is CASGRGQGLETQYF. CDR3 DNA sequence: TGTGCCAGCGGTAGGGGACAGGGGTTGGAGACCCAGTACTTC. Based on the CDR3 plus reference TRBV7-9 and TRBJ2-5, the full variable domain is DTGVSQNPRHKITKRGQNVTFRCDPISEHNRLYWYRQTLGQGPEFLTYFQNEAQLEKSRLLSDRFSAERPKGSFSTLEIQRTEQGDSAMYLCASGRGQGLETQYFGPGTRLLVL.

This clone was observed a few times. The gene calls are TRBV18 and TRBJ1-4; TRBD1 matches 8 bases. The junction had 5 bases not matched to a gene; V was cut back by 3 bases and J by 2 bases. Germline CDR1 and CDR2: KGHSH and LQKENI. The CDR3 has 16 residues. This CDR3 reads CASSPSTGETNEKLFF. The CDR3 coding sequence is TGTGCCAGCTCACCGTCGACAGGGGAGACTAATGAAAAACTGTTTTTT.

The sample holds a few counts of this clone. The chain recombines TRBV7-9 with TRBJ1-5, with D possibly TRBD1 on 5 matching bases. This CDR3 comprises 14 residues. Germline V CDR1 and CDR2: SEHNR, FQNEAQ (reference sequence). The V end was cut by 5 bases, the J end by 4 bases, with 12 bases between. CDR3: CASSMSGGNQPQHF. The CDR3 coding sequence is TGTGCCAGCAGCATGTCCGGGGGGAATCAGCCCCAGCATTTT.

The V gene is TRBV10-3, the J gene TRBJ2-7; TRBD1 matches 12 bases. The CDR3 has 14 residues. The V and J ends lost 6 bases and 3 bases, in that order; junction bases with no gene match: 3. CDR1 ENHRY and CDR2 SYGVKD come from the germline V gene. CDR3 in DNA: TGTGCCATCAGCGGGACAGGGGGCATCTACGAGCAGTACTTC. Protein product: CAISGTGGIYEQYF.

This clone was picked up a small number of times. The chain uses TRBV6-6 and TRBJ2-5; D unclear. The CDR3 loop spans 13 amino acids. The germline V gene has CDR1 MNHNY and CDR2 SVGAGI (reference sequence). V lost 2 bases to trimming and J lost 4 bases, with 8 bases between them. CDR3 bases: TGTGCCAGCAGTTACACGGGTCTAGAGACCCAGTACTTC. It encodes CASSYTGLETQYF.

This rearrangement joins TRBV7-3 to TRBJ2-3, with 7 bases that match TRBD1. Germline V gene sequence: CDR1 SGHTA, CDR2 FQGTGA. J gave up 2 bases and V 0 bases, and 2 bases lay outside the gene matches. This CDR3 is 15 amino acids long. The CDR3: CASSLTGGVTDTQYF. For the CDR3, the DNA is TGTGCCAGCAGCTTAACAGGGGGCGTCACAGATACGCAGTATTTT.

This chain links TRBV6-1 with TRBJ1-2, with a possible D match to TRBD1 (6 bases). CDR3 length equals 15 residues. Germline V gene data show CDR1 as MNHNS and CDR2 as SASEGT. Trimming pared 1 base from V and 4 bases from J, leaving 13 bases between. The CDR3 coding sequence is TGTGCCAGCAGTGAAGACAACCAGGGGTTCTATGGCTACACCTTC. Encoded protein: CASSEDNQGFYGYTF.

This clone has just a few counts. The chain is built from TRBV28 and TRBJ1-5; D ambiguous. Per germline, CDR1 MDHEN and CDR2 SYDVKM. This CDR3 contains 12 residues. V was cut by 4 bases and J by 6 bases, with 7 bases left in between. CDR3 residues: CASSSSGQPQHF. CDR3 in DNA: TGTGCCAGCAGTTCCTCCGGTCAGCCCCAGCATTTT.

The chain's CDR3 is CATGLLATDTQYF. CDR3 sequence (DNA): TGTGCCACCGGTCTTTTAGCCACAGATACGCAGTATTTT. V usage is TRBV15 and J usage is TRBJ2-3; D gene uncertain. CDR3 size: 13 residues. Deletions cut 8 bases from V and 2 bases from J, with 11 bases between. The V gene's germline CDR1 is LNHNV and CDR2 YYDKDF (reference sequence).

The chain joins TRBV5-1 to TRBJ2-7; a weak D match, TRBD2 (6 bases). The CDR3 covers 14 residues. Germline V gene sequence: CDR1 SGHRS, CDR2 YFSETQ. Trimming pared 4 bases from V and 3 bases from J, leaving 14 bases between. The CDR3 bases are TGCGCCAGCAGCCCGGAGGGGTTTAACTACGAGCAGTACTTC. Protein product: CASSPEGFNYEQYF.

The rearrangement joins TRBV18 to TRBJ1-2; TRBD1 matches at 8 bases. The CDR3 loop spans 15 amino acids. With 4 bases clipped from V and 3 bases from J, the junction kept 7 bases outside the gene matches. The germline CDR1 and CDR2 sequences are KGHSH and LQKENI. The CDR3 DNA is TGTGCCAGCTCACTTGAGCCAGGGGGCGACTATGGCTACACCTTC. The encoded protein is CASSLEPGGDYGYTF. Full variable domain (remainder filled in from reference TRBV18 and TRBJ1-2): NAGVMQNPRHLVRRRGQEARLRCSPMKGHSHVYWYRQLPEEGLKFMVYLQKENIIDESGMPKERFSAEFPKEGPSILRIQQVVRGDSAAYFCASSLEPGGDYGYTFGSGTRLTVV.

This chain links TRBV19 with TRBJ2-6; 10 bases align to TRBD1. Germline-derived CDR1 and CDR2 are LNHDA and SQIVND (reference sequence). The CDR3 consists of 23 residues. The V gene end was trimmed by 0 bases and the J gene end by 0 bases; junction bases not matched to a gene: 17. In DNA, the CDR3 is TGTGCCAGTAGTATAGATAGCGACCGGGACAGGGGAATCTGGGTCTCTGGGGCCAACGTCCTGACTTTC. As protein: CASSIDSDRDRGIWVSGANVLTF.

This clone appeared once. The genes are TRBV6-5 and TRBJ1-4; 7 bases fit TRBD1. V lost 0 bases and J lost 3; bases outside the gene matches: 4. Germline V lookup: CDR1 MNHEY, CDR2 SVGAGI. There are 16 residues in the CDR3. CDR3 coding DNA: TGTGCCAGCAGTTACTCGACAGGGATGGCTAATGAAAAACTGTTTTTT. Its protein is CASSYSTGMANEKLFF.

The chain links TRBV7-9 to TRBJ2-5; no clear D. From germline, CDR1 is SEHNR and CDR2 FQNEAQ (reference sequence). V lost 3 bases, J lost 2 bases, and 13 bases lay in between. The CDR3 has 15 residues. In DNA form, the CDR3 reads TGTGCCAGCAGCTTTGGGCTCCTTACACAAGAGACCCAGTACTTC. Amino acid sequence: CASSFGLLTQETQYF.

The chain employs TRBV6-4 and TRBJ2-3; 9 bases are a match to TRBD1. The J segment lost 8 bases and the V segment lost 3 bases, leaving 12 bases of the junction unmatched. Germline values: CDR1 MRHNA, CDR2 SNTAGT. The CDR3 is 16 amino acids. The CDR3 nucleotides are TGTGCCAGCAGTGAAACACAGGGGGCTGTGGGGGTTACGCAGTATTTT. Encoded protein: CASSETQGAVGVTQYF.

The chain combines TRBV6-5 with TRBJ2-2, with 7 bases lining up with TRBD1. Trimming took 4 bases from V and 4 from J; bases not matched to a gene: 3. The CDR3 is made up of 14 amino acids. CDR1 is MNHEY, CDR2 SVGAGI, per germline. The CDR3 DNA is TGTGCCAGCAGTTGGACAGGACCCACCGGGGAGCTGTTTTTT. Its protein is CASSWTGPTGELFF.

To note about this clone: Other DNA sequences in this specimen translate into the identical CDR3. The chain's CDR3 is CASSGTGNQPQHF. The CDR3 coding sequence is TGTGCCAGTTCCGGGACAGGGAATCAGCCCCAGCATTTT. The V gene is TRBV19, the J gene TRBJ1-5; 9 bases fit TRBD1. The CDR3 extends over 13 amino acids. The V segment lost 8 bases and the J segment 4 bases; nucleotides outside the gene matches: 3. Germline V lookup: CDR1 LNHDA, CDR2 SQIVND (reference sequence).